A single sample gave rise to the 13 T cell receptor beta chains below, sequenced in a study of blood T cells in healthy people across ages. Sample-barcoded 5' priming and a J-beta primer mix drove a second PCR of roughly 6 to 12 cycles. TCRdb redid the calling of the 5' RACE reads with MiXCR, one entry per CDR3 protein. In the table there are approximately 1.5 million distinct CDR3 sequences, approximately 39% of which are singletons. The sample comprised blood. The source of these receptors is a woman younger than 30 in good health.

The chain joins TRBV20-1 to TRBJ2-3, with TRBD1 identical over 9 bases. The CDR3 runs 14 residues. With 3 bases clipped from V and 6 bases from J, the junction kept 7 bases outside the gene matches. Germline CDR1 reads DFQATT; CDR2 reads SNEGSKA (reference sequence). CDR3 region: CSARGTGLTDTQYF. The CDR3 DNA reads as TGCAGTGCTAGGGGGACAGGGTTAACGGATACGCAGTATTTT.

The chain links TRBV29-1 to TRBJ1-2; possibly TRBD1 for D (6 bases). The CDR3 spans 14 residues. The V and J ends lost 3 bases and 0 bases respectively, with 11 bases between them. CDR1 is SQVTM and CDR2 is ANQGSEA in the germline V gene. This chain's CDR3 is CSVEKGQSNYGYTF. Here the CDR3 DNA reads TGCAGCGTTGAGAAGGGACAATCTAACTATGGCTACACCTTC.

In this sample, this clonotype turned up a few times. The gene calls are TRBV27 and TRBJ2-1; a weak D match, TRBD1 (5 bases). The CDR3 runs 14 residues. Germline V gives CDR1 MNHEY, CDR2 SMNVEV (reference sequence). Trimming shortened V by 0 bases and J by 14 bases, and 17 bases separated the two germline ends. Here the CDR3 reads CASSLSGDSLLEFF. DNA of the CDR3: TGTGCCAGCAGTTTATCGGGTGACAGCCTGCTAGAGTTCTTC.

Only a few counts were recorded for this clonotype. The CDR3 is CASSRDRVGGLNIQYF. CDR3 nucleotide sequence: TGTGCCAGCAGTCGGGACAGGGTTGGGGGTTTAAACATTCAGTACTTC. The rearrangement links TRBV12-3 or TRBV12-4 to TRBJ2-4, with 9 bases lining up with TRBD1. CDR3 length: 16 residues. V was clipped by 5 bases and J by 6 bases; unmatched bases: 11.

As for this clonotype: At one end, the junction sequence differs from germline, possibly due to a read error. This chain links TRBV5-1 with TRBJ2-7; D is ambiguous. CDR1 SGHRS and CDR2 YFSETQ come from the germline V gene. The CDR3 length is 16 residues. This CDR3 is CAGSLSLSVSTYEQYF. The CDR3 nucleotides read TGCGCCGGCAGCTTGTCCCTGAGCGTGTCGACGTACGAGCAGTACTTC.

The CDR3 here is CASSLDVTGPYNEQFF. The DNA of the CDR3 is TGCGCCAGCAGCTTGGATGTCACAGGCCCCTACAATGAGCAGTTCTTC. The chain joins TRBV5-1 to TRBJ2-1; a weak D match, TRBD1 (5 bases). CDR1 SGHRS and CDR2 YFSETQ come from the germline V gene. The V end was cut by 0 bases, the J end by 2 bases, with 12 bases between. CDR3 length: 16 amino acids.

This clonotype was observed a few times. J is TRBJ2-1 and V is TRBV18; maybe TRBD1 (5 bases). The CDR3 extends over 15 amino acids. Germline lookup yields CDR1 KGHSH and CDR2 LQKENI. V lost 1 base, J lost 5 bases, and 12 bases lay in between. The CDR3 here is CASSPLPDTNNEQFF. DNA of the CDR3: TGTGCCAGCTCACCACTCCCGGACACAAACAATGAGCAGTTCTTC.

The DNA for the CDR3 is TGTGCCAGCAGTTACGGGCCGGAATCAGATACGCAGTATTTT. Protein sequence: CASSYGPESDTQYF. This chain joins TRBV6-2 or TRBV6-3 and TRBJ2-3; no clear D. CDR1 and CDR2 (germline): MNHEY, SVGEGT. The CDR3 covers 14 residues. V gave up 2 bases and J gave up 4 bases, with 10 bases separating them.

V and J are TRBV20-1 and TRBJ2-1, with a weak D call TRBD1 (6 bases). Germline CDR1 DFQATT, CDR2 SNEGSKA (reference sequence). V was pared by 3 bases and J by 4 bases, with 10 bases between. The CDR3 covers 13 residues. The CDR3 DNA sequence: TGCAGTGCTAGGGCGACAGGTTACAATGAGCAGTTCTTC. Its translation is CSARATGYNEQFF.

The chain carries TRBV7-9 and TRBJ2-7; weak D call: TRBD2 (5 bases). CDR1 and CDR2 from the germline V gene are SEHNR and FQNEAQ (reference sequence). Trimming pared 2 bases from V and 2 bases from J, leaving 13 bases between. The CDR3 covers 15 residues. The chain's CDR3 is CASSLRREEAYEQYF. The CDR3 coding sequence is TGTGCCAGCAGCTTAAGGCGCGAGGAGGCCTACGAGCAGTACTTC.

The CDR3 bases are TGCGCCAGCAGCTTACCGGGTAGGTTACCCTACGAGCAGTACTTC. Translated, it gives CASSLPGRLPYEQYF. This chain joins TRBV5-1 and TRBJ2-7; D call uncertain. Trimming pared 2 bases from V and 2 bases from J, leaving 14 bases between. This CDR3 is built from 15 residues. Germline CDR1 is SGHRS and CDR2 is YFSETQ.

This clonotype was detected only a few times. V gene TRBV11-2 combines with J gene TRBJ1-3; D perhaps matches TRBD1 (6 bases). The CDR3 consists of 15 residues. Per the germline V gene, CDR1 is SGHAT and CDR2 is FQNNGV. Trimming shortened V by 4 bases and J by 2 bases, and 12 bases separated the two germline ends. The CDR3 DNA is TGTGCCAGCAGCTCCCCCCGGGGGCCTGGAAACACCATATATTTT. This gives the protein CASSSPRGPGNTIYF.

The CDR3 DNA reads as TGTGCCAGCAGTGAAGGGGACTACAATGAGCAGTACTTC. Translation gives CASSEGDYNEQYF. The rearrangement joins TRBV6-1 to TRBJ2-7, with TRBD2 matching 7 bases. Per germline, CDR1 MNHNS and CDR2 SASEGT. This CDR3 spans 13 amino acids. Unmatched junction bases numbered 4, after V lost 1 base and J lost 7 bases.